The entry below gives a single T cell receptor (beta chain) sequence along with its context. Original handling: It was from reference gene primer amplification that nucleated cell counts were estimated. TCRdb keeps only in-frame clones here, not all; method: immunoSEQ multiplex PCR. The D gene and trimming were derived from the DNA, and the V and J assignments and clone size from that table. The table has under 200,000 clones, roughly 80% seen once. V was trimmed by 8 bases and J by 3 bases, leaving 16 bases between them. Germline CDR1 MNHEY, CDR2 SVGAGI. The CDR3 runs to 14 residues. The sample originates from a study of blood T cell repertoires in COVID-19. Study details: Collection of acute and convalescent COVID-19 samples took place in the United States, Italy and Spain. In each case, the material was cDNA or gDNA derived from T cells, B-cell-depleted T cells, or PBMCs.

Sample: peripheral blood. V gene TRBV6-5 combines with J gene TRBJ1-1; D is possibly TRBD1 (5 bases). This clonotype was obtained from a man between 65 and 85 years old with active or convalescent COVID-19. CDR3 residues: CASLHSGDDTEAFF. The DNA of the CDR3 is TGTGCCAGCCTTCATTCGGGGGACGACACTGAAGCTTTCTTT.